This T cell receptor (beta chain) emerged from a study of Ad26.COV2.S vaccination and SARS-CoV-2 variants. The repertoire was sequenced with immunoSEQ multiplex PCR; TCRdb's copy has only in-frame clones and lacks some. The sample yields about 480,000 clones, around 85% seen once. Looked up from germline, CDR1 is MNHEY and CDR2 is SVGEGT. V lost 0 bases to trimming and J lost 0 bases, with 6 bases between them. The CDR3 spans 15 residues. Treatment described: over 15 received Ad26.COV2.S at low or high dose, single or two shots; about 5 received placebo; per-sample allocation not given. Samples came from day 63 after the first vaccine or placebo injection.

This chain links TRBV6-2 or TRBV6-3 with TRBJ2-4, with D perhaps matching TRBD2 (5 bases). The sequencing here drew on peripheral blood, taken in a trial of Ad26.COV2.S vaccine versus placebo. The receptor's source is a person between 18 and 59 years old who received the Ad26.COV2.S COVID-19 vaccine or a placebo. The CDR3 sequence is CASSYSRVAKNIQYF. CDR3 in DNA: TGTGCCAGCAGTTACTCGAGGGTAGCCAAAAACATTCAGTACTTC.